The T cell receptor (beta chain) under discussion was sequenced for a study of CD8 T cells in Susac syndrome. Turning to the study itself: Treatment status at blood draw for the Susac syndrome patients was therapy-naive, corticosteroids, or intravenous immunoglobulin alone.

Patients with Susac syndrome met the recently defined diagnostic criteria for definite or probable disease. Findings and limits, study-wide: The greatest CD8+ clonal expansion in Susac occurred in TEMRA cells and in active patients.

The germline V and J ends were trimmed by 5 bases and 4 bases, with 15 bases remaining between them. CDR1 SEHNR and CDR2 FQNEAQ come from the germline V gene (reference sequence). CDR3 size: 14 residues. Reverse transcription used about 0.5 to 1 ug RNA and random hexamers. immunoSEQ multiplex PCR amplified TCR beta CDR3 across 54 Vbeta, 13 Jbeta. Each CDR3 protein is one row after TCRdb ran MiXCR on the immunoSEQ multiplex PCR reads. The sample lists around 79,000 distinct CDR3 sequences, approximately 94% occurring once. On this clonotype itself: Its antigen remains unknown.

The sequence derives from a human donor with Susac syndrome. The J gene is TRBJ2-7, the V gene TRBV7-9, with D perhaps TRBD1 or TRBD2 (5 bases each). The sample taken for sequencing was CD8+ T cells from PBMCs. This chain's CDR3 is CASSQRDLVYEQYF. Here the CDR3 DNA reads TGTGCCAGCAGCCAAAGGGACCTTGTATACGAGCAGTACTTC.